A selection of T cell receptor beta chains follows, all from one sample in a study of shared clonotypes between healthy human individuals. Assay used: immunoSEQ multiplex PCR; TCRdb lists only in-frame clones, some missing. The repertoire has roughly 1.5 million clones, 98% of them found once; the top ten carry about 0.4%. Sequences were obtained from naive CD4+ T cells sorted from blood. The receptors derive from a man aged 25-40 years in good health. The CDR3 runs from the conserved cysteine through the conserved F or W. D genes are given only for firm matches. Clone size is given for some rows only: seen once, a few or many times, or a class if the clone is expanded.

clone_size,j_call,v_call,d_call,cdr3_nt,cdr3_aa
NA,TRBJ2-1,TRBV7-8,TRBD2,TGTGCCAGCAGCTCAACTCTAGCGGGGGACAATGAGCAGTTCTTC,CASSSTLAGDNEQFF
once,TRBJ2-7,TRBV23-1,TRBD2,TGCGCCAGCAGTCAACCCCGACTAGCGGGAGGGCGGGTCGACGAGCAGTACTTC,CASSQPRLAGGRVDEQYF
NA,TRBJ2-1,TRBV18,TRBD2,TGTGCCAGCTCCGGGACTAGCGAGCCCAATGAGCAGTTCTTC,CASSGTSEPNEQFF
NA,TRBJ2-7,TRBV9,NA,TGTGCCAGCAGCGTAGCGGGAGATGAGTACGAGCAGTACTTC,CASSVAGDEYEQYF
NA,TRBJ1-1,TRBV28,NA,TGTGCCAGCAGTTTACCCCTATCAAACACTGAAGCTTTCTTT,CASSLPLSNTEAFF
NA,TRBJ2-5,TRBV25-1,NA,TGTGCCAGCAAGGTACGGGCGGGAGAGACCCAGTACTTC,CASKVRAGETQYF
NA,TRBJ2-1,TRBV5-1,NA,TGCGCCAGCAGCGCCGGGACCCCCCCTCCGTTCTTC,CASSAGTPPPFF
NA,TRBJ2-2,TRBV9,TRBD1,TGTGCCAGCAGAAGGACAGGTATCACCGGGGAGCTGTTTTTT,CASRRTGITGELFF
NA,TRBJ2-1,TRBV28,TRBD2,TGTGCCAGCAGTTTCGCGAGGCTAGCGGGAGCCTACAATGAGCAGTTCTTC,CASSFARLAGAYNEQFF
NA,TRBJ2-3,TRBV4-2,TRBD2,TGTGCCAGCAGCCAAACCGGGACTAGCGGGGCCCCCACAGATACGCAGTATTTT,CASSQTGTSGAPTDTQYF
NA,TRBJ2-3,TRBV27,NA,TGTGCCAGCAGTTTTCTACCCACAGATACGCAGTATTTT,CASSFLPTDTQYF
NA,TRBJ2-3,TRBV5-4,NA,TGTGCCAGCAGTAAGACAGGCGTCTCCACGGATACGCAGTATTTT,CASSKTGVSTDTQYF
NA,TRBJ2-7,TRBV28,NA,TGTGCCAGCAGTTTTCTGGCGGGGAGCCACGAGCAGTACTTC,CASSFLAGSHEQYF
NA,TRBJ2-7,TRBV14,TRBD2,TGTGCCAGCAGCCAAGATGCTAGCGGGAGCTACGAGCAGTACTTC,CASSQDASGSYEQYF
NA,TRBJ2-7,TRBV6-1,NA,TGTGCCGTCGACAGAGGCCTCTACGAGCAGTACTTC,CAVDRGLYEQYF
NA,TRBJ2-7,TRBV6-5,TRBD1,TGTGCCAGCGGGCCAGGGGGCTACGAGCAGTACTTC,CASGPGGYEQYF
NA,TRBJ1-2,TRBV30,NA,TGTGCCTGGAGTGTACGGGCGACAGCCTATGGCTACACCTTC,CAWSVRATAYGYTF
NA,TRBJ2-7,TRBV11-2,TRBD1,TGTGCCAGCAGCTACACAGGGGGGATCTCCTACGAGCAGTACTTC,CASSYTGGISYEQYF
NA,TRBJ1-5,TRBV7-2,TRBD1,TGTGCCAGCAGCTTAAAGGCAGGGGGCTTTAGCAATCAGCCCCAGCATTTT,CASSLKAGGFSNQPQHF
NA,TRBJ1-2,TRBV28,NA,TGTGCCAGCAGTTCCGCTAGGGGGGCTAACCCCTATGGCTACACCTTC,CASSSARGANPYGYTF
once,TRBJ2-5,TRBV7-2,TRBD2,TGTGCCAGCAGCTTAGCGGGACTAGCGGGACCGGAGACCCAGTACTTC,CASSLAGLAGPETQYF
NA,TRBJ2-7,TRBV5-1,NA,TGCGCCAGCAGCTTGGAAGGCAGAACCTACGAGCAGTACTTC,CASSLEGRTYEQYF
NA,TRBJ2-3,TRBV2,NA,TGTGCCAGCAGTGAAGAGCGGGTGGGCACAGATACGCAGTATTTT,CASSEERVGTDTQYF
NA,TRBJ2-1,TRBV5-1,NA,TGCGCCAGCAGCTTGGACACCTATTACTACAATGAGCAGTTCTTC,CASSLDTYYYNEQFF